Sequencing of this TCR beta chain was carried out in a study of cytotoxic CD8 clonotypes in ibrutinib-treated CLL (dated by TCRdb to the early 2020s). In terms of the full investigation: The cohort had over ten relapsed/refractory and roughly 15 treatment-naive patients; fewer than 18 were IGHV unmutated. An average of around 260,000 productive templates and roughly 94,000 productive rearrangements was obtained per sample. Cryopreserved peripheral blood mononuclear cells were obtained prior to treatment, at the time of response, and at either disease progression or sustained remission. Response samples were obtained after a median of approximately eleven months of treatment, with a range of roughly 6 to 36 months. Partial responses were observed in about 24 patients and complete responses in 2; after a median follow-up of about 69 months, remission was maintained in 15 or so patients and progression was observed in approximately 12. Longitudinal samples were obtainable from about 30% of the roughly 86 participants in the trial.

Findings and caveats that apply to the study as a whole: Sustained-remission and progressing patients did not have matched sampling times, and lymph node repertoires were not examined. Public clonotypes were found to be uncommon and were observed to contract or remain stable during treatment; the increase in clonality was shown to reflect expansion of private clonotypes at ibrutinib response. Baseline clonality exceeded that of age-matched healthy donors and correlated strongly with circulating CD8+ T-cell counts. Clonality increased at ibrutinib response, stayed stable in sustained remission, and fell back toward baseline at progression.

For TCR beta library preparation, around 1.8 micrograms of genomic DNA were extracted from the cryopreserved PBMCs. Longitudinal blood samples from CLL patients receiving ibrutinib monotherapy were subjected to high-throughput TCR beta sequencing. The patients took part in an open-label, single-center phase 2 trial of ibrutinib monotherapy. Worth noting for this clone: The clone's antigen remains unknown. It has no much larger one-base neighbor in the sample; base qualities were not kept.

Each clonotype received, on average, about 10x coverage in deep resolution sequencing performed on a MiSeq, where the target depth lay between 1 in 1 million and 1 in 200,000 T cells. TCR beta libraries were generated with the immunoSEQ hsTCRB Kit. As for the original processing: ImmunoSEQ Data Assistant and ImmunoSEQ Analyzer were used for data analysis, and V, D and J genes were assigned according to IMGT definitions. Clonality, which ranges from 0 to 1, was calculated as one minus the normalized Shannon entropy of productive rearrangement frequencies. Public clonotype analysis was restricted to overrepresented clonotypes comprising at least 0.05% of each patient's repertoire. About a dozen age-matched healthy donor repertoires from immuneACCESS served as clonality controls. TCRdb stores this immuneACCESS table with in-frame sequences only. Part of the clones is absent; in the studies checked, under half of the shortfall reflects unresolved V genes, and no reason is known for the rest. V, J and clone size are taken as reported in that table, and D and trimming were inferred from the DNA itself. The sample contains approximately 32,000 clones, approximately 48% of them found a single time. The top ten constitute approximately 19% of the sample.

The germline V gene gives CDR1 as SGHDT and CDR2 as YYEEEE. V is shortened by 1 base, J by 0 bases, and the region joining them spans 7 bases. Reading from cysteine to phenylalanine, the CDR3 counts 14 amino acids. CDR3 DNA is the only sequence kept; it has 42 bases, read in frame from the first base. This TCR was sampled from a human donor with chronic lymphocytic leukemia. Here the chain combines TRBV5-6 and TRBJ1-2, with the D gene uncertain. The sequenced sample was PBMCs, obtained before ibrutinib treatment. The CDR3 region reads CASSLPVSNYGYTF. The DNA sequence follows: TGTGCCAGCAGCTTGCCGGTTTCTAACTATGGCTACACCTTC.